This T cell receptor beta chain derives from a study of blood T cell repertoires in COVID-19. Original data processing: Researchers report that nucleated cell counts were estimated from reference gene primer amplification. Sequenced by immunoSEQ multiplex PCR; TCRdb stores in-frame clones only, minus some. The V and J calls and clone size come from that table; D and trimming were worked out from the DNA. The sample has 250,000 to 300,000 clones, over 70% seen once. CDR3 length: 13 residues. Germline lookup yields CDR1 KGHSH and CDR2 LQKENI. The V end lost 2 bases, the J end lost 4 bases, and 6 bases lay between the germline ends. Details on this clone: This sample includes further DNA sequences coding for the same CDR3.

The source of this sequence is a woman in her forties who had recovered from COVID-19. This chain connects TRBV18 to TRBJ1-5; D call uncertain. Sequenced sample: peripheral blood. The CDR3 DNA follows: TGTGCCAGCTCACCAGCGGGGAATCAGCCCCAGCATTTT. This codes for CASSPAGNQPQHF.